Included here is one T cell receptor beta chain sequence, with context. What it binds is unknown. A much more abundant neighbour one base away suggests this may be a read error. This entry belongs to a study of blood T cells in healthy people across ages. Study-level points and caveats: The study lacked donor CMV status, which possibly confounded expanded clonotype changes. Older age coincided with a roughly linear decline in TCR beta diversity per million T cells.

The CDR3 contains 13 residues. The V gene's germline CDR1 is SQVTM and CDR2 ANQGSEA. V shed 8 bases and J shed 2 bases, with 14 bases lying between them. A second PCR, run for roughly 7 to 12 cycles, used a sample-barcoded 5' primer plus a J-beta primer mix. TCRdb reanalysed the 5' RACE reads using MiXCR and keeps one entry per CDR3 protein. The table lists 600,000 to 850,000 distinct CDR3 sequences, roughly 41% of them singletons, with 20% to 25% in the top ten. Healthy individuals of Caucasian origin from Russia, aged about 6 to 95, served as donors. At least 5.5 micrograms of total RNA were extracted per sample.

This TCR came from a woman in her sixties or seventies in good health. The J gene is TRBJ2-3, the V gene TRBV29-1, with D possibly being TRBD1 or TRBD2 (6 bases each). The sequencing input was blood. The CDR3 DNA sequence: TGCAGCATGGGGGGCGCCAACACAGATACGCAGTATTTT. As protein: CSMGGANTDTQYF.